The T cell receptor beta chain under discussion was sequenced for a study of monozygotic twins with inflammatory bowel disease. CDR1 is DFQATT and CDR2 is SNEGSKA in the germline V gene (reference sequence). This CDR3 has 15 residues. One entry per CDR3 protein, without DNA, is what TCRdb gives after re-calling the 5' RACE reads. The sample includes about 210,000 distinct CDR3 sequences. The sequencing sample was made of blood. The V gene is TRBV20-1, the J gene TRBJ2-7; TCRdb designates TRBD1, a call that cannot be tested without DNA. This TCR came from a human donor with ulcerative colitis or Crohn's disease, or a healthy co-twin of an affected twin (not recorded which). This CDR3 is CSAPPATAPSYEQYF.